These 2 T cell receptor beta chains share one sample of origin, sequenced in a study of breast tumors, draining lymph nodes, adjacent tissues (dated by TCRdb to the mid-2010s). The library was generated by multiplex PCR. Reads for this sample came from an Illumina HiSeq 2000. The public reads were run again by TCRdb, first through fastp at Q25 and then through MiXCR, and only productive beta chains were kept. CDR3 protein duplicates are merged, each entry listing the most common genes and DNA. This sample gives some 47,000 distinct CDR3 sequences in total; roughly 39% of them show up just once. The top ten hold more than 9% of the sample. Sequenced material: breast tumor tissue. These receptor sequences come from a female donor with breast cancer. Some clones in this sample may be carry-over from other donors' samples.

This clonotype was seen many times. The chain couples TRBV20-1 to TRBJ1-2; D remains unclear. V was shortened by 1 base and J by 6 bases, with 12 bases between the two germline ends. CDR3 length: 13 residues. Germline loops: CDR1 DFQATT, CDR2 SNEGSKA (reference sequence). The CDR3 sequence: CSARVGIRDGYTF. The CDR3 DNA is TGCAGTGCTAGAGTGGGGATCCGTGATGGCTACACCTTC.

This clonotype was counted many times. The chain joins TRBV7-9 to TRBJ1-4, with 10 positions matching TRBD1. Germline CDR1 is SEHNR and CDR2 is FQNEAQ (reference sequence). CDR3 length: 14 residues. J lost 7 bases, V lost 5 bases, and 4 bases had no gene match. The CDR3: CASSPDRGIEKLFF. The DNA for the CDR3 is TGTGCCAGCAGCCCGGACAGGGGGATTGAAAAACTGTTTTTT.